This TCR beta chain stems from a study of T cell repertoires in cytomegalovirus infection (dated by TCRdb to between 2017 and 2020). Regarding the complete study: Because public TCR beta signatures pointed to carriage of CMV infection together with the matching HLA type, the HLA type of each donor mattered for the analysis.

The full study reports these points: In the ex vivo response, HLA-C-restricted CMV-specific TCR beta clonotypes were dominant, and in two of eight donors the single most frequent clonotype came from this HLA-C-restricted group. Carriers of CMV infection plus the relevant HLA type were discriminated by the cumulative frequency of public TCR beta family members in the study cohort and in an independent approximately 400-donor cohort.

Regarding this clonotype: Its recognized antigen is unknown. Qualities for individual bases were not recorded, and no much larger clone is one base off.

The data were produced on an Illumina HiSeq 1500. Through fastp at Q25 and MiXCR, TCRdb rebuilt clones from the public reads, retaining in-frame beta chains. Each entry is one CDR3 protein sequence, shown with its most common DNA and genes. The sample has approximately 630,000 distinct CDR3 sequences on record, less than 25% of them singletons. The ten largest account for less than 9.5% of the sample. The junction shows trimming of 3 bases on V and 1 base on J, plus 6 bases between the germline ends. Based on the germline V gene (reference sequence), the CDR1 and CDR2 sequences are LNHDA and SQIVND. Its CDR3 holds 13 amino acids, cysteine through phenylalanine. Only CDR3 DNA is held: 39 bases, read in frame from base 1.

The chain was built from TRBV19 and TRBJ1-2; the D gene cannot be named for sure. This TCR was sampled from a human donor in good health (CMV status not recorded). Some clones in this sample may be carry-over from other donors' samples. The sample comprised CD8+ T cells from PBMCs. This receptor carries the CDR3 CASSISVNYGYTF. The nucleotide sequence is TGTGCCAGTAGTATTTCCGTTAACTATGGCTACACCTTC. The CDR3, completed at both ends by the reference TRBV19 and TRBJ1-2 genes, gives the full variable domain DGGITQSPKYLFRKEGQNVTLSCEQNLNHDAMYWYRQDPGQGLRLIYYSQIVNDFQKGDIAEGYSVSREKKESFPLTVTSAQKNPTAFYLCASSISVNYGYTFGSGTRLTVV.